What follows are 24 T cell receptor beta chains derived from one specimen sequenced in a study of shared clonotypes between healthy human individuals. Here immunoSEQ multiplex PCR was the method, and the copy in TCRdb shows in-frame clones only, minus some. The data show some 2,500,000 clones, just under 95% seen once. Sequencing used naive CD4+ T cells from PBMCs. This sample's subset: CD45RA+ positively selected. Receptor source: a man between 18 and 29 years old in good health. Some clones in this sample may be carry-over from other donors' samples.

The genes are TRBV20-1 and TRBJ2-3; no clear D. CDR1 and CDR2 (germline): DFQATT, SNEGSKA (reference sequence). The CDR3 loop spans 11 amino acids. The ends were cut back, 8 bases at V and 5 bases at J, with 11 bases in the middle. This CDR3 is CSSVPGDTQYF. DNA for the CDR3: TGCAGTTCCGTCCCAGGAGATACGCAGTATTTT.

The chain combines TRBV19 with TRBJ1-2; weak D call: TRBD1 (5 bases). This CDR3 is built from 15 residues. The V and J ends lost 6 bases and 7 bases respectively, with 21 bases between them. Germline CDR1 reads LNHDA; CDR2 reads SQIVND (reference sequence). The chain's CDR3 is CASSRQTSALSGYTF. CDR3 coding DNA: TGTGCCAGTAGCAGACAGACCTCTGCATTAAGTGGCTACACCTTC.

V usage is TRBV6-1 and J usage is TRBJ2-1; D call uncertain. Looked up from germline, CDR1 is MNHNS and CDR2 is SASEGT. The V end was cut by 7 bases, the J end by 3 bases, with 16 bases between. CDR3 length equals 15 residues. The CDR3 spells CASKDGPPGYNEQFF. The CDR3 nucleotides read TGTGCCAGCAAGGACGGGCCCCCTGGCTACAATGAGCAGTTCTTC.

The V gene is TRBV13, the J gene TRBJ2-3; TRBD1 matches at 10 bases. V shed 6 bases, J shed 3 bases, and the junction held 6 bases outside the gene matches. This CDR3 has 15 amino acids. Germline V gives CDR1 PRHDT, CDR2 FYEKMQ (reference sequence). This chain's CDR3 is CASRPGQGVTDTQYF. CDR3 nucleotide sequence: TGTGCCAGCAGACCAGGACAGGGGGTTACAGATACGCAGTATTTT. Looking up the rest from reference TRBV13 and TRBJ2-3 gives the full variable domain: AAGVIQSPRHLIKEKRETATLKCYPIPRHDTVYWYQQGPGQDPQFLISFYEKMQSDKGSIPDRFSAQQFSDYHSELNMSSLELGDSALYFCASRPGQGVTDTQYFGPGTRLTVL.

The chain links TRBV25-1 to TRBJ2-5; D is uncertain. This CDR3 is 13 amino acids long. The germline V and J ends were trimmed by 5 bases and 2 bases, with 9 bases remaining between them. Germline V gene lookup returns CDR1 MGHDK and CDR2 SYGVNS. For the CDR3, the DNA is TGTGCCAGCAGTAGCCAGTGGCAAGAGACCCAGTACTTC. Translating gives CASSSQWQETQYF.

This clone was observed once. The chain has TRBV5-1 and TRBJ2-2, with no clear D. V was clipped by 0 bases and J by 4 bases, with 4 bases between them. The V gene's germline CDR1 is SGHRS and CDR2 YFSETQ. There are 13 residues in the CDR3. The chain's CDR3 is CASSLESTGELFF. Here the CDR3 DNA reads TGCGCCAGCAGCTTGGAGAGCACCGGGGAGCTGTTTTTT.

The genes are TRBV28 and TRBJ2-3, with 12 bases identical to TRBD2. Trimming took 3 bases from V and 0 from J; bases not matched to a gene: 10. Germline V gene lookup returns CDR1 MDHEN and CDR2 SYDVKM. This CDR3 spans 19 amino acids. The CDR3 loop reads CASSFDLAGGISSTDTQYF. Written as DNA, the CDR3 is TGTGCCAGCAGTTTTGACCTAGCGGGAGGGATCTCTAGCACAGATACGCAGTATTTT.

The gene calls are TRBV5-5 and TRBJ2-7; 8 bases fit TRBD1. This CDR3 region has 15 residues. The J segment lost 3 bases and the V segment lost 1 base, leaving 6 bases of the junction unmatched. Germline CDR1 reads SGHKS; CDR2 reads YYEKEE (reference sequence). The CDR3 reads CASSLYGTGYYEQYF. The CDR3 DNA reads as TGTGCCAGCAGCTTGTATGGGACAGGCTACTACGAGCAGTACTTC.

This rearrangement joins TRBV11-2 to TRBJ2-7; possible D gene TRBD2, 5 bases. V was pared by 3 bases and J by 5 bases, with 14 bases between. Looked up from germline, CDR1 is SGHAT and CDR2 is FQNNGV. The CDR3 totals 14 residues. CDR3 coding DNA: TGTGCCAGCAGCTTTAAATACCGAGGGAACGAGCAGTACTTC. Its translation is CASSFKYRGNEQYF.

The chain's CDR3 is CASSPISFAGTGELFF. In DNA form, the CDR3 reads TGTGCCAGCAGCCCCATTAGTTTCGCGGGCACCGGGGAGCTGTTTTTT. The J gene is TRBJ2-2, the V gene TRBV7-8; D may be TRBD2 (5 bases). The germline gives CDR1 SGHVS, CDR2 FQNEAQ. The germline V and J ends were trimmed by 5 bases and 4 bases, with 17 bases remaining between them. This CDR3 comprises 16 residues.

The genes are TRBV14 and TRBJ2-5; the match to TRBD2 covers 9 bases. The CDR3 is 14 residues long. The junction had 7 bases not matched to a gene; V was cut back by 0 bases and J by 11 bases. From germline, CDR1 is SGHDN and CDR2 FVKESK. In nucleotides, the CDR3 is TGTGCCAGCAGCCAAGAGGTGGCTAGCGGGACACAGTACTTC. Its translation: CASSQEVASGTQYF.

V is TRBV28 and J is TRBJ1-4; D unclear. The V end lost 8 bases, the J end lost 8 bases, and 18 bases lay between the germline ends. The CDR3 is 14 residues long. Germline V gene data show CDR1 as MDHEN and CDR2 as SYDVKM. CDR3 sequence (DNA): TGTGCCAGCGGCCCACTGAGGCGGGTGGAAAAACTGTTTTTT. This translates into CASGPLRRVEKLFF.

This chain joins TRBV9 and TRBJ2-1; TRBD2 matches at 8 bases. V gave up 1 base and J gave up 9 bases; unmatched junction bases: 12. Germline V gene data show CDR1 as SGDLS and CDR2 as YYNGEE. The length of the CDR3 is 16 residues. CDR3 region: CASSVNLAGSVGEQFF. The CDR3 DNA reads TGTGCCAGCAGCGTAAATCTAGCGGGCTCGGTAGGTGAGCAGTTCTTC. Based on the CDR3 plus reference TRBV9 and TRBJ2-1, the full variable domain is DSGVTQTPKHLITATGQRVTLRCSPRSGDLSVYWYQQSLDQGLQFLIQYYNGEERAKGNILERFSAQQFPDLHSELNLSSLELGDSALYFCASSVNLAGSVGEQFFGPGTRLTVL.

The CDR3, as DNA: TGCGCCAGCAGTGGACGACACTACGAGCAGTACTTC. This sequence encodes CASSGRHYEQYF. The chain links TRBV5-1 to TRBJ2-7; D is uncertain. Germline V gives CDR1 SGHRS, CDR2 YFSETQ. This CDR3 is built from 12 residues. Trimming stripped 5 bases from V and 3 bases from J, with 9 bases between.

A word on this clone: Other nucleotide sequences from this sample produce the same CDR3. The chain carries TRBV9 and TRBJ2-5, with TRBD2 matching over 7 bases. This CDR3 contains 15 residues. The germline V gene has CDR1 SGDLS and CDR2 YYNGEE. V shed 0 bases and J 0 bases; nucleotides not matched to a gene: 2. The CDR3 sequence: CASSVVGGYQETQYF. The CDR3 DNA reads as TGTGCCAGCAGCGTAGTGGGGGGGTACCAAGAGACCCAGTACTTC. The full variable domain, with the rest looked up from reference TRBV9 and TRBJ2-5, is DSGVTQTPKHLITATGQRVTLRCSPRSGDLSVYWYQQSLDQGLQFLIQYYNGEERAKGNILERFSAQQFPDLHSELNLSSLELGDSALYFCASSVVGGYQETQYFGPGTRLLVL.

CDR3 region: CATSRYRGGTEAFF. DNA of the CDR3: TGTGCCACCAGCAGATACAGGGGAGGGACTGAAGCTTTCTTT. The gene calls are TRBV15 and TRBJ1-1, with 7 bases fitting TRBD1. The germline V gene encodes CDR1 LNHNV and CDR2 YYDKDF (reference sequence). V lost 2 bases and J lost 5; bases outside the gene matches: 5. The CDR3 runs to 14 residues.

The rearrangement links TRBV11-2 to TRBJ2-3; 8 bases fit TRBD2. Germline CDR1 and CDR2: SGHAT and FQNNGV. V trimming: 1 base; J trimming: 4 bases; junction bases outside the gene matches: 7. This CDR3 contains 16 residues. This CDR3 reads CASSLGGGRRPDTQYF. The CDR3, as DNA: TGTGCCAGCAGCTTAGGTGGCGGGAGGAGGCCAGATACGCAGTATTTT.

The chain employs TRBV7-2 and TRBJ2-1, with D possibly matching TRBD2 (7 bases). The ends were cut back, 5 bases at V and 1 base at J, with 18 bases in the middle. The V gene's germline CDR1 is SGHTA and CDR2 FQGNSA. There are 17 residues in the CDR3. CDR3 bases: TGTGCCAGCAGCCGTGGGGGGGCCGGGAGGTCCTACAATGAGCAGTTCTTC. Encoded protein: CASSRGGAGRSYNEQFF.

This chain links TRBV28 with TRBJ2-7; D call uncertain. The CDR3 length is 12 residues. The germline V and J ends were trimmed by 3 bases and 2 bases, with 5 bases remaining between them. The germline gives CDR1 MDHEN, CDR2 SYDVKM. The CDR3 DNA reads as TGTGCCAGCAGTTTCGCTCCCTACGAGCAGTACTTC. Amino acid sequence: CASSFAPYEQYF.

This chain joins TRBV29-1 and TRBJ2-3; D is unresolved. V lost 4 bases and J lost 4, with 9 bases in between. CDR3 length: 12 residues. Germline CDR1 reads SQVTM; CDR2 reads ANQGSEA. The CDR3 protein is CSVVDGPDTQYF. In DNA, the CDR3 is TGCAGCGTTGTTGACGGTCCAGATACGCAGTATTTT.

This clone appeared a single time. In the same sample, other DNA sequences code for this CDR3. J is TRBJ2-7 and V is TRBV5-4; no clear D gene. Trimming took 2 bases from V and 4 from J, leaving 7 bases between them. Germline CDR1 and CDR2: SGHNT and YYREEE (reference sequence). The CDR3 is 12 residues long. CDR3 bases: TGTGCCAGCAGCTTAGATAGGTACGAGCAGTACTTC. Translating gives CASSLDRYEQYF.

This chain connects TRBV5-4 to TRBJ2-3, with 10 bases fitting TRBD2. With 1 base clipped from V and 1 base from J, the junction kept 0 bases outside the gene matches. This CDR3 is 15 amino acids long. Germline V CDR1 and CDR2: SGHNT, YYREEE (reference sequence). The CDR3 loop is CASSLTSGGTDTQYF. The CDR3 DNA is TGTGCCAGCAGCTTGACTAGCGGGGGCACAGATACGCAGTATTTT.

This clone was seen only a few times. The genes are TRBV18 and TRBJ1-2; D unresolved. Trimming stripped 7 bases from V and 6 bases from J, with 15 bases between. This CDR3 is 13 amino acids long. Germline loops: CDR1 KGHSH, CDR2 LQKENI. CDR3 amino acids: CASLRALPDGYTF. The CDR3 DNA follows: TGTGCCAGCTTGCGAGCTTTACCCGATGGCTACACCTTC.

V gene TRBV25-1 combines with J gene TRBJ2-1, with D perhaps assigned TRBD1 or TRBD2 (5 bases each). V lost 6 bases and J lost 5, with 20 bases in between. This CDR3 is 16 amino acids long. CDR1 MGHDK and CDR2 SYGVNS come from the germline V gene. The CDR3 spells CASRSTYGTVNNEQFF. CDR3 DNA: TGTGCCAGCAGGTCGACGTACGGGACGGTGAACAATGAGCAGTTCTTC.